The next 26 T cell receptor beta chains were all read from a single sample in a study of cytomegalovirus exposure and HLA in healthy donors. This PCR relied on a set of 60 Vbeta primers and 13 Jbeta primers. Libraries were prepared by immunoSEQ multiplex PCR; TCRdb keeps only in-frame clonotypes and omits some of them. The data show about 99,000 clones, approximately 80% seen once. Input material: PBMCs. The source of these receptors is a middle-aged man in good health and CMV-seronegative.

A note on this clone: Germline is not matched at one junction end, which may reflect a read error. The chain couples TRBV19 to TRBJ2-7, with 8 nucleotides matching TRBD2. The CDR3 has 13 amino acids. In germline, CDR1 is LNHDA, CDR2 SQIVND (reference sequence). In DNA form, the CDR3 reads TGTGCCAGTAGTAGCGTTCGGGGGACTAGTCCAGTCTTC. Residues: CASSSVRGTSPVF.

This clone was counted only a few times. Other DNA variants within this sample encode the same CDR3. This chain links TRBV5-4 with TRBJ1-2; D not resolved. Germline V CDR1 and CDR2: SGHNT, YYREEE (reference sequence). This CDR3 spans 13 amino acids. Between the trimmed V and J ends, which lost 2 bases and 2 bases, there was a span of 7 bases. The CDR3 spells CASSLGGNYGYTF. CDR3 coding DNA: TGTGCCAGCAGCTTAGGCGGGAACTATGGCTACACCTTC.

In DNA form, the CDR3 reads TGTGCCAGCAGTTTTCCGACAGGGGGTTGGGAAAAACTGTTTTTT. Protein: CASSFPTGGWEKLFF. The chain recombines TRBV28 with TRBJ1-4; TRBD1 matches 9 bases. Germline V lookup: CDR1 MDHEN, CDR2 SYDVKM. The CDR3 length is 15 residues. The V and J ends lost 3 bases and 8 bases, in that order; junction bases with no gene match: 7.

This rearrangement joins TRBV28 to TRBJ1-2, with D maybe TRBD1 (6 bases). V lost 11 bases and J lost 4, with 11 bases in between. The CDR3 spans 11 residues. In germline, CDR1 is MDHEN, CDR2 SYDVKM. CDR3 sequence reads: CALGQTYGYTF. CDR3 bases: TGTGCCCTCGGACAGACCTATGGCTACACCTTC.

J is TRBJ2-7 and V is TRBV9; 8 bases agree with TRBD2. V lost 2 bases to trimming and J lost 7 bases; unmatched junction nucleotides: 8. The CDR3 contains 14 residues. Germline V gene sequence: CDR1 SGDLS, CDR2 YYNGEE. This chain's CDR3 is CASSVATGGLEQYF. CDR3 DNA sequence: TGTGCCAGCAGCGTCGCCACGGGGGGGCTGGAGCAGTACTTC.

The CDR3 sequence is CASSQDSGALGEKLFF. The CDR3, as DNA: TGCGCCAGCAGCCAAGATAGCGGGGCGCTGGGTGAAAAACTGTTTTTT. The chain has TRBV4-1 and TRBJ1-4; tentative D call: TRBD1 (5 bases). Trimming cost V 0 bases and J 7 bases, with 15 bases left between them. The CDR3 totals 16 residues. Germline values: CDR1 MGHRA, CDR2 YSYEKL.

The V call is TRBV10-3, the J call TRBJ2-2; 10 nucleotides align to TRBD2. CDR3 length: 16 amino acids. V shed 10 bases and J 0 bases; nucleotides not matched to a gene: 8. CDR1 is ENHRY, CDR2 SYGVKD, per germline. As DNA, the CDR3 is TGTGCCACTAGCTCTAGCGGGAGCTCGAACACCGGGGAGCTGTTTTTT. Translating gives CATSSSGSSNTGELFF.

The rearrangement joins TRBV7-2 to TRBJ2-5; D possibly corresponds to TRBD2 (6 bases). Per the germline V gene, CDR1 is SGHTA and CDR2 is FQGNSA. CDR3 length: 13 residues. V lost 3 bases, J lost 5 bases, and 10 bases lay in between. CDR3 region: CASSLGGVETQYF. DNA of the CDR3: TGTGCCAGCAGCTTGGGGGGAGTTGAGACCCAGTACTTC.

This clone was detected a few times. The chain is built from TRBV7-3 and TRBJ2-1, with 12 nucleotides matching TRBD2. Germline CDR1 and CDR2: SGHTA and FQGTGA. V gave up 5 bases and J gave up 7 bases; unmatched junction bases: 6. CDR3 length: 15 residues. As DNA, the CDR3 is TGTGCCAGCAGCCCGAGACTAGCGGGGGCAAATGAGCAGTTCTTC. Encoded protein: CASSPRLAGANEQFF.

The chain is built from TRBV5-4 and TRBJ2-7; 8 bases are shared with TRBD2. The CDR3 has 14 amino acids. The germline V gene has CDR1 SGHNT and CDR2 YYREEE (reference sequence). The V gene end was trimmed by 4 bases and the J gene end by 6 bases; junction bases not matched to a gene: 9. DNA for the CDR3: TGTGCCAGCAGCCAGCGGGAGCAAGCCCCCGAGCAGTACTTC. Translated: CASSQREQAPEQYF. The whole variable domain, remainder taken from reference TRBV5-4 and TRBJ2-7, is ETGVTQSPTHLIKTRGQQVTLRCSSQSGHNTVSWYQQALGQGPQFIFQYYREEENGRGNFPPRFSGLQFPNYSSELNVNALELDDSALYLCASSQREQAPEQYFGPGTRLTVT.

This rearrangement joins TRBV6-4 to TRBJ2-2; TRBD1 might be the D (6 bases). The germline gives CDR1 MRHNA, CDR2 SNTAGT. The ends were cut back, 8 bases at V and 4 bases at J, with 14 bases in the middle. CDR3 length: 14 residues. Here the CDR3 reads CASQSTRGTGELFF. The CDR3 coding sequence is TGTGCCAGCCAATCGACCAGGGGCACCGGGGAGCTGTTTTTT.

This clone has only a few counts. The rearrangement links TRBV27 to TRBJ1-1, with D possibly TRBD1 on 6 matching bases. Germline values: CDR1 MNHEY, CDR2 SMNVEV (reference sequence). The CDR3 is made up of 14 amino acids. The germline V and J ends were trimmed by 0 bases and 6 bases, with 11 bases remaining between them. DNA for the CDR3: TGTGCCAGCAGTTTATCGGAGCAGGGGCCTGAAGCTTTCTTT. It is translated as CASSLSEQGPEAFF.

This clone was observed once. The genes are TRBV30 and TRBJ2-7; 9 nucleotides agree with TRBD1. V was clipped by 2 bases and J by 5 bases; unmatched bases: 13. The V gene's germline CDR1 is GTSNPN and CDR2 SVGIG (reference sequence). The CDR3 is 16 amino acids. This CDR3 reads CAWSPRLTGGLDEQYF. Written as DNA, the CDR3 is TGTGCCTGGAGTCCAAGGTTGACAGGGGGTCTTGACGAGCAGTACTTC. Full variable domain (rest looked up from reference TRBV30 and TRBJ2-7): SQTIHQWPATLVQPVGSPLSLECTVEGTSNPNLYWYRQAAGRGLQLLFYSVGIGQISSEVPQNLSASRPQDRQFILSSKKLLLSDSGFYLCAWSPRLTGGLDEQYFGPGTRLTVT.

The chain is built from TRBV9 and TRBJ1-6, with TRBD1 matching over 8 bases. The germline V gene has CDR1 SGDLS and CDR2 YYNGEE. The CDR3 is 15 residues long. Germline trimming cut 0 bases from V and 6 bases from J; bases unmatched to any gene: 2. The CDR3 region is CASSVADRGNSPLHF. In DNA form, the CDR3 reads TGTGCCAGCAGCGTAGCTGACAGGGGTAATTCACCCCTCCACTTT.

The J gene is TRBJ1-6, the V gene TRBV28; D perhaps matches TRBD1 (6 bases). Germline assignment: CDR1 MDHEN and CDR2 SYDVKM. The CDR3 runs to 16 residues. The V end lost 4 bases, the J end lost 8 bases, and 18 bases lay between the germline ends. The CDR3 DNA reads as TGTGCCAGCAGTTCCGCCGGAGAGGGGGTACATTCACCCCTCCACTTT. It is translated as CASSSAGEGVHSPLHF.

This clone occurred a few times. The CDR3 DNA is TGCGCCAGCAGTGAGCTAGGGGCTGAGCAGTTCTTC. It specifies CASSELGAEQFF. V is TRBV10-1 and J is TRBJ2-1; a weak D match, TRBD1 (5 bases). Trimming took off 2 bases at V and 9 bases at J, with 8 bases between the two ends. Germline CDR1 reads WNHNN; CDR2 reads SYGVQD (reference sequence). This CDR3 contains 12 residues.

V and J are TRBV7-3 and TRBJ2-4; TRBD2 aligns across 11 bases. J gave up 6 bases and V 5 bases, and 9 bases lay outside the gene matches. Germline lookup yields CDR1 SGHTA and CDR2 FQGTGA. CDR3 size: 16 residues. The CDR3 reads CASSPGSGGAGNIQYF. As DNA, the CDR3 is TGTGCCAGCAGCCCGGGTAGCGGGGGGGCCGGAAACATTCAGTACTTC.

V is TRBV2 and J is TRBJ1-1; the D is unclear. Per the germline V gene, CDR1 is SNHLY and CDR2 is FYNNEI. This CDR3 is 13 amino acids long. The ends were cut back, 1 base at V and 4 bases at J, with 7 bases in the middle. In DNA, the CDR3 is TGTGCCAGCAGTGAAGAACACAGCACTGAAGCTTTCTTT. Its protein is CASSEEHSTEAFF.

The chain couples TRBV30 to TRBJ1-2; 8 bases fit TRBD1. V shed 2 bases, J shed 6 bases, and the junction held 11 bases outside the gene matches. This CDR3 has 15 residues. Germline CDR1 reads GTSNPN; CDR2 reads SVGIG (reference sequence). CDR3 sequence (DNA): TGTGCCTGGAGTCACCCGGACAGGGCGGGGAATGGCTACACCTTC. Translation gives CAWSHPDRAGNGYTF.

This clone was recorded only once. The chain carries TRBV5-1 and TRBJ1-2; D ambiguous. Per the germline V gene, CDR1 is SGHRS and CDR2 is YFSETQ. This CDR3 contains 15 residues. Deletions cut 4 bases from V and 0 bases from J, with 13 bases between. The CDR3 reads CASSEAGGSNYGYTF. CDR3 sequence (DNA): TGCGCCAGCAGCGAGGCGGGAGGATCTAACTATGGCTACACCTTC.

This clone was seen a few times. The genes are TRBV4-1 and TRBJ2-5; 14 nucleotides line up with TRBD2. The junction had 9 bases not matched to a gene; V was cut back by 1 base and J by 5 bases. This CDR3 contains 18 residues. CDR1 MGHRA and CDR2 YSYEKL come from the germline V gene. CDR3 loop: CASSQAGTSGSQKETQYF. Here the CDR3 DNA reads TGCGCCAGCAGCCAAGCAGGGACTAGCGGGAGCCAGAAGGAGACCCAGTACTTC.

The chain joins TRBV23-1 to TRBJ2-3; tentatively, D is TRBD1 (5 bases). TRBV23-1 is sorted into the ORF group, with uncertain function. V lost 6 bases, J lost 2 bases, and 24 bases lay in between. This CDR3 has 18 amino acids. This CDR3 reads CASSRQRRTKKNTDTQYF. Written as DNA, the CDR3 is TGCGCCAGCAGCCGACAGAGAAGGACGAAAAAAAACACAGATACGCAGTATTTT.

The chain joins TRBV5-4 to TRBJ1-2, with D perhaps matching TRBD1 (5 bases). V lost 4 bases to trimming and J lost 2 bases, with 9 bases between them. The CDR3 sequence is 13 residues long. Germline CDR1 is SGHNT and CDR2 is YYREEE (reference sequence). CDR3 sequence reads: CASSEDRNYGYTF. The DNA of the CDR3 is TGTGCCAGCAGCGAAGACAGAAACTATGGCTACACCTTC.

The genes are TRBV6-5 and TRBJ1-5; TRBD1 matches at 7 bases. Germline CDR1 and CDR2: MNHEY and SVGAGI. J gave up 4 bases and V 6 bases, and 3 bases lay outside the gene matches. This CDR3 spans 13 amino acids. The CDR3 region is CASRSRGNQPQHF. CDR3 sequence (DNA): TGTGCCAGCAGAAGCAGGGGGAATCAGCCCCAGCATTTT.

The chain links TRBV7-3 to TRBJ2-5; TRBD2 agrees at 13 bases. CDR1 is SGHTA, CDR2 FQGTGA, per germline. V was clipped by 4 bases and J by 6 bases; unmatched bases: 5. This CDR3 is built from 15 residues. CDR3 coding DNA: TGTGCCAGCAGCTCGGGACTAGCGGGGTCAAAGACCCAGTACTTC. Amino acids: CASSSGLAGSKTQYF.

This chain connects TRBV6-6 to TRBJ2-2, with 12 bases lining up with TRBD2. Germline V gives CDR1 MNHNY, CDR2 SVGAGI (reference sequence). The CDR3 consists of 15 residues. The J segment lost 6 bases and the V segment lost 6 bases, leaving 5 bases of the junction unmatched. The DNA for the CDR3 is TGTGCCAGCAGCTCGGGACTAGCGGGCGCCGGGGAGCTGTTTTTT. It translates to CASSSGLAGAGELFF.